The sequence of this TCR beta chain was determined in a study of CXCR3-negative and CXCR3-positive naive CD8 T cells. Broader study findings: In both naive subsets diversity was comparably high, whereas memory CD8+ cells showed much lower diversity.

Preparation of TRB cDNA libraries relied on 5' RACE carrying UMI labels. No DNA is given; TCRdb re-called the 5' RACE reads and lists each CDR3 protein once. This listing includes about 30,000 distinct CDR3 sequences. To note about this clonotype: The target antigen is unknown.

The CDR3 has 13 residues. Germline V gene data show CDR1 as MNHEY and CDR2 as SVGEGT. The source of this sequence is a human donor in good health. Some clones in this sample may be carry-over from other donors' samples. The chain links TRBV6-2 or TRBV6-3 to TRBJ1-1; TCRdb designates TRBD1, a call that cannot be tested without DNA. The sample consisted of memory CD8+ T cells from blood. CDR3 protein: CASTIDRATEAFF.